The 10 T cell receptor beta chains presented below share a single source sample, sequenced in a study of CD8+ T cells in alopecia areata. Noted treatment: oral pan-JAK inhibitor, 5-10 mg twice daily. Extracted from the samples, RNA was reverse transcribed into cDNA to serve as the sequencing template. Assay used: immunoSEQ multiplex PCR; TCRdb lists only in-frame clones, some missing. The sample has over 70,000 clones, around 61% seen once. The specimen was CD8+ T cells sorted from blood, collected at week 24, from a patient treated with tofacitinib. These receptors came from a human donor with alopecia areata.

The chain uses TRBV5-6 and TRBJ2-7; TRBD2 aligns across 12 bases. The CDR3 spans 14 residues. Germline V gene lookup returns CDR1 SGHDT and CDR2 YYEEEE. V lost 5 bases, J lost 4 bases, and 4 bases stayed unmatched. This CDR3 reads CASSTSGGMYEQYF. The CDR3 DNA reads as TGTGCCAGCAGTACTAGCGGGGGGATGTACGAGCAGTACTTC.

The rearrangement joins TRBV27 to TRBJ2-7; no clear D. Germline V gives CDR1 MNHEY, CDR2 SMNVEV (reference sequence). Between the trimmed V and J ends, which lost 6 bases and 0 bases, there was a span of 12 bases. This CDR3 region has 14 residues. In DNA form, the CDR3 reads TGTGCCAGCAGCCACCAGGCAGTCTCCTACGAGCAGTACTTC. It translates to CASSHQAVSYEQYF.

The chain recombines TRBV6-6 with TRBJ2-3; D unclear. This CDR3 contains 15 residues. Germline V gives CDR1 MNHNY, CDR2 SVGAGI (reference sequence). The ends were cut back, 5 bases at V and 0 bases at J, with 12 bases in the middle. This chain's CDR3 is CASSIYVVSTDTQYF. Here the CDR3 DNA reads TGTGCCAGCAGTATCTACGTCGTTAGCACAGATACGCAGTATTTT.

The CDR3 sequence: CASSPVSGRAFEQFF. CDR3 DNA: TGTGCCAGCAGCCCTGTTAGCGGGAGGGCCTTTGAGCAGTTCTTC. This chain connects TRBV7-3 to TRBJ2-1, with 11 bases lining up with TRBD2. This CDR3 has 15 amino acids. V was clipped by 5 bases and J by 9 bases; unmatched bases: 9. Germline V gene sequence: CDR1 SGHTA, CDR2 FQGTGA. The full variable domain, completed using reference TRBV7-3 and TRBJ2-1, is GAGVSQTPSNKVTEKGKYVELRCDPISGHTALYWYRQSLGQGPEFLIYFQGTGAADDSGLPNDRFFAVRPEGSVSTLKIQRTERGDSAVYLCASSPVSGRAFEQFFGPGTRLTVL.

This clone is a singleton in its sample. The chain carries TRBV28 and TRBJ2-3, with TRBD2 matching 13 bases. Losses at the gene ends were 6 bases for V and 7 bases for J; bases not matched to a gene: 7. The CDR3 runs 15 residues. Germline V gene lookup returns CDR1 MDHEN and CDR2 SYDVKM. The CDR3 coding sequence is TGTGCCAGCAGAAGAACTAGCGGGAGGGTGTATACGCAGTATTTT. It yields the protein CASRRTSGRVYTQYF.

This chain uses TRBV14 with TRBJ2-1; 7 bases are a match to TRBD2. The germline CDR1 and CDR2 sequences are SGHDN and FVKESK. The CDR3 has 12 residues. Trimming at V came to 4 bases and at J to 15 bases, leaving 9 bases not matched to a gene. As DNA, the CDR3 is TGTGCCAGCAGCCTCCAAGCGGGACCCCCGTTCTTC. It is translated as CASSLQAGPPFF.

The CDR3 DNA reads TGTGCCAGCAGCCCAGGGTGGCGGTCTTCCTACGAGCAGTACTTC. It yields the protein CASSPGWRSSYEQYF. This chain connects TRBV27 to TRBJ2-7; D may be TRBD1 (5 bases). The germline CDR1 and CDR2 sequences are MNHEY and SMNVEV (reference sequence). The CDR3 is 15 amino acids. V lost 6 bases and J 1 base, leaving 16 bases between the germline ends.

There are a few counts of this clone. J is TRBJ2-2 and V is TRBV4-1; TRBD2 is a possible D gene (6 bases). Trimming pared 2 bases from V and 0 bases from J, leaving 10 bases between. The CDR3 totals 16 residues. CDR1 MGHRA and CDR2 YSYEKL come from the germline V gene. CDR3 residues: CASSQKTSPNTGELFF. In nucleotides, the CDR3 is TGCGCCAGCAGCCAAAAAACTAGCCCGAACACCGGGGAGCTGTTTTTT.

The rearrangement links TRBV4-3 to TRBJ2-7, with TRBD1 matching over 7 bases. J was trimmed by 2 bases and V by 2 bases; bases with no gene match: 6. Looked up from germline, CDR1 is LGHNA and CDR2 is YSLEER. The CDR3 loop spans 15 amino acids. The CDR3 loop is CASSQLRQGPYEQYF. DNA of the CDR3: TGCGCCAGCAGCCAACTACGACAGGGTCCCTACGAGCAGTACTTC.

The V and J genes are TRBV4-3 and TRBJ2-1; perhaps TRBD2 as D (5 bases). Trimming left V 0 bases short and J 10 bases short, with 10 bases between. Germline loops: CDR1 LGHNA, CDR2 YSLEER. CDR3 length: 13 residues. For the CDR3, the DNA is TGCGCCAGCAGCCAAGAAGGGTGGAGGGAGCAGTTCTTC. Translating gives CASSQEGWREQFF.